The entry that follows covers one T cell receptor beta chain sequence. Original methodology: The assay estimated nucleated cells by amplifying reference gene primers. Profiling relied on immunoSEQ multiplex PCR, and the TCRdb table lists in-frame clones only, not all of them. V, J and clone size were drawn from that table, and D and trimming were deduced from the DNA. Of more than 350,000 clones listed, approximately 91% are singletons. Clinical history as reported by participants underpinned cohort assignment. Up to 2 weeks before entering the study, exposed participants had met a COVID-19 case. The sample belongs to a study of blood T cell repertoires in COVID-19. Study-level information: Italy, Spain and the United States were the sources of the convalescent and acute COVID-19 samples.

The germline V gene has CDR1 LNHNV and CDR2 YYDKDF (reference sequence). The CDR3 has 17 amino acids. The V and J ends lost 3 bases and 0 bases, in that order; junction bases with no gene match: 11. The genes are TRBV15 and TRBJ2-7; 7 nucleotides line up with TRBD2. Material: PBMCs or T cells enriched from blood (not recorded which). This TCR was recovered from a woman younger than 30 who had been exposed to COVID-19. DNA for the CDR3: TGTGCCACCAGCAGTTCCCAGCCGGCTAGCGGCTCCTACGAGCAGTACTTC. Its protein is CATSSSQPASGSYEQYF.